This entry concerns a single T cell receptor (beta chain). Which antigen it targets is not known. Base qualities are not at hand, and no much larger clone is one base apart. The trim is 8 bases for V and 1 base for J, with a gap of 15 bases between the germline ends. From the germline V gene, CDR1 is MDHEN and CDR2 is SYDVKM. Spanning cysteine to phenylalanine, the CDR3 consists of 15 amino acids. Only the CDR3 DNA stays, 45 bases, in frame from base 1. Ophthalmopathy patients had moderately to severely active disease, with a Clinical Activity Score of 3 or more, a NOSPECS grade of 4 or more, and a disease duration of less than 3 months. Any patient with an uncontrolled infection, another autoimmune disease, pregnancy or lactation was excluded. Clinical symptoms, serum thyroxine and TRAb, thyroid ultrasound, and orbital computed tomography formed the basis for the diagnoses. PBMCs were separated from under 12 ml of fresh peripheral blood using Ficoll-Paque density gradient centrifugation. Trizol reagent was used to extract total RNA, and RNA quality was then checked on an Agilent 2100 Bioanalyzer.

The data were taken from a study of T cells in Graves' hyperthyroidism and ophthalmopathy (dated by TCRdb to the late 2010s). About the investigation overall: Peripheral blood was collected at initial diagnosis, before any treatment. To identify TCR V-J signatures that set the groups apart, the researchers used a discovery cohort of 95 to 100 patients, made up of under 45 with Graves' ophthalmopathy and about 60 with stable Graves' hyperthyroidism. An independent validation cohort of around 19 hyperthyroidism patients and 17 patients who later progressed to ophthalmopathy tested prospective prediction of ophthalmopathy. The roughly 100 discovery patients were randomly split 7:3 into training and test sets. Thyroid tissue and blood T-cell repertoires from six or seven Graves' hyperthyroidism patients were also compared in the study. Following sampling, methimazole starting at 30 mg daily was given to hyperthyroidism patients, and high-dose intravenous methylprednisolone was given to ophthalmopathy patients. According to the paper, TCR Vbeta CDR3 sequencing was carried out on roughly 130 peripheral blood samples, which came from fewer than 50 ophthalmopathy, around 74 hyperthyroidism and about 17 progressor patients.

Amplification of TCR beta CDR3 regions was carried out from RNA transcripts. A first-round RT-PCR of the TCR CDR3 used the HTBI primer set with the Qiagen OneStep RT-PCR kit. Libraries were constructed in a second round of multiplex PCR, after which size selection and purification were performed. The libraries were sequenced on an Illumina HiSeq2000 using paired-end 100 bp reads. In the source study's methods: SOAPnuke was used to process the raw data, with reads discarded if the reads contained adapters or uncalled bases, had a mean Phred below 15, or lacked an exact constant-primer or identifier match. COPE v1.2.5 was used to merge the high-quality paired reads, and each unique nucleotide sequence was defined as a clonotype. MiTCR v1.1 was used to align clonotypes to the IMGT TRBV, TRBD and TRBJ reference segments. Only V-J combinations with frequency above 0.0001, covering about 99% of repertoires, were analysed. The TCS score was defined as the ratio of F50 (clonal expansion) to E x V (chaos), calculated using BLOSUM62-based TCRdist between CDR3 peptides within each V-J. Welch's t-statistics and random forest reduced 514 V-J features to 13, which were used in a naive Bayes classifier (R e1071). The public reads were reanalyzed by TCRdb: fastp trimming at Q25, MiXCR alignment, in-frame beta chains only. Here each entry gathers all rows of one CDR3 protein and keeps the most common genes and DNA. Here the V and J calls rest on TCRdb's processing, not on the authors' analysis. The sample table contains some 570,000 distinct CDR3 sequences; only one count was recorded for approximately 17% of them. Clones ranked in the top ten supply roughly 18% of the sample.

The paper's findings and limits, for the study overall: Ophthalmopathy was separated from stable hyperthyroidism by a 13 V-J signature model, with roughly 88% sensitivity and 81% to 82% specificity obtained in cross-validation and 80%/75% obtained in testing. In validation, progression to ophthalmopathy was predicted by the model with roughly 71% sensitivity and roughly 72% specificity, a median of approximately 7.1 months before onset. Sample size was not statistically predetermined, and investigators were not blinded to group allocation. Most expanded thyroid clonotypes (frequency above 0.001) were also detected in blood, a finding suggesting that blood repertoires may reflect thyroid immune responses.

This receptor chain uses TRBV28 and TRBJ2-4; the D gene is perhaps TRBD1 or TRBD2, each of them matching over 5 bases. The sequence derives from a woman aged 18-30 years with Graves' ophthalmopathy. Sample: blood. This receptor carries the CDR3 CASRPPGTAKNIQYF. The DNA sequence is TGTGCCAGCCGCCCCCCAGGGACGGCCAAAAACATTCAGTACTTC.